These 17 T cell receptor beta chains share one sample of origin, sequenced in a study of T-cell reconstitution after alpha-beta-depleted transplantation in children. A TCRbeta library incorporating unique molecular identifiers was prepared. TCRdb used MiXCR to reprocess the PCR reads, holding one entry per CDR3 protein. The table has over 200,000 distinct CDR3 sequences, approximately 8.4% seen once. Sequencing was performed on PBMCs, mostly from graft donor cells, taken 360 days after TCRalphabeta/CD19-depleted stem cell transplant. Receptors originate from a male patient between 2 and 15 years old who had a stem cell transplant for acute myeloid leukemia, so the T cells may come from the graft donor.

A note on this clonotype: The junction and the germline gene differ at one end; a read error may be behind it. This sequence joins TRBV3-1 and TRBJ1-2; D unresolved. Germline CDR1 LGHDT, CDR2 YNNKEL (reference sequence). The CDR3 length is 11 residues. This CDR3 is CASSQDGGCTF. Written as DNA, the CDR3 is TGTGCCAGCAGCCAAGATGGTGGCTGCACCTTC.

This sequence joins TRBV15 and TRBJ2-1, with a tentative D call TRBD1 (5 bases). V was pared by 0 bases and J by 4 bases, with 7 bases between. The CDR3 sequence is 14 residues long. In germline, CDR1 is LNHNV, CDR2 YYDKDF (reference sequence). The DNA for the CDR3 is TGTGCCACCAGCAGAGAAGGGGCATACAATGAGCAGTTCTTC. This encodes CATSREGAYNEQFF.

This clonotype was picked up a small number of times. The chain couples TRBV7-9 to TRBJ2-7, with 8 positions matching TRBD2. Germline CDR1 and CDR2: SEHNR and FQNEAQ (reference sequence). V gave up 2 bases and J gave up 5 bases; unmatched junction bases: 8. CDR3 size: 15 residues. CDR3 loop: CASSLRRTSLDEQYF. As DNA, the CDR3 is TGTGCCAGCAGCTTAAGGCGGACTAGCTTAGACGAGCAGTACTTC.

The table lists this clonotype with a few counts. The rearrangement uses TRBV20-1 and TRBJ1-1; no definite D call. Germline CDR1 and CDR2: DFQATT and SNEGSKA (reference sequence). V was pared by 0 bases and J by 5 bases, with 13 bases between. The CDR3 is made up of 14 amino acids. The CDR3 DNA is TGCAGTGCTAGAGATGGGTATCAGAGGACTGAAGCTTTCTTT. The encoded protein is CSARDGYQRTEAFF.

This clonotype was seen at least ten times. CDR3 nucleotide sequence: TGTGCCAGCAGCTGGACCGGGGGAAGTCTTTTAACTGAAGCTTTCTTT. It specifies CASSWTGGSLLTEAFF. The J gene is TRBJ1-1, the V gene TRBV7-2; D possibly corresponds to TRBD1 (5 bases). Trimming left V 4 bases short and J 5 bases short, with 20 bases between. The CDR3 spans 16 residues. Germline CDR1 SGHTA, CDR2 FQGNSA.

At least ten counts were recorded for this clonotype. The chain employs TRBV11-2 and TRBJ2-4; a possible D gene is TRBD1 (5 bases). Germline CDR1 reads SGHAT; CDR2 reads FQNNGV. The CDR3 has 14 residues. V lost 4 bases to trimming and J lost 6 bases, with 13 bases between them. The CDR3 sequence: CASSSTSDRNIQYF. The CDR3 DNA is TGTGCCAGCAGCTCCACTTCCGACAGAAACATTCAGTACTTC.

In this sample, this clonotype turned up many times. V gene TRBV20-1 combines with J gene TRBJ2-3; 8 bases line up with TRBD2. Germline values: CDR1 DFQATT, CDR2 SNEGSKA (reference sequence). This CDR3 is 12 amino acids long. DNA of the CDR3: TGCAGCGCGGGAGGAGGCACAGATACGCAGTATTTT. This encodes CSAGGGTDTQYF.

As concerns this clonotype: Its ends do not fully match the called genes, so a read error is possible. The chain recombines TRBV9 with TRBJ1-1; D is perhaps TRBD1 (5 bases). This CDR3 is 15 amino acids long. Germline V gives CDR1 SGDLS, CDR2 YYNGEE. The CDR3, as DNA: TGTGCCAGCAGCGTAGGGTGGGAAATGGGCAGGGAAGTAATCTTT. Translation gives CASSVGWEMGREVIF.

The chain has TRBV6-2 or TRBV6-3 and TRBJ2-3; 8 bases match TRBD1. This CDR3 has 15 residues. Germline CDR1 is MNHEY and CDR2 is SVGEGT. V lost 6 bases to trimming and J lost 4 bases; unmatched junction nucleotides: 9. In DNA form, the CDR3 reads TGTGCCAGCAGAGATACAGGGGGAGTTGCAGATACGCAGTATTTT. Its translation is CASRDTGGVADTQYF.

This clonotype has a handful of counts. This rearrangement joins TRBV7-2 to TRBJ1-1; TRBD1 is a possible D gene (5 bases). Germline V gene lookup returns CDR1 SGHTA and CDR2 FQGNSA. The V gene lost 2 bases and the J gene lost 1 base, with 11 bases spanning the gap. The CDR3 is 15 residues long. The CDR3 nucleotides read TGTGCCAGCAGCTTATTAGGACACTCGAACACTGAAGCTTTCTTT. Protein product: CASSLLGHSNTEAFF.

This clonotype was seen only a few times. This chain joins TRBV20-1 and TRBJ2-7; no firm D call. Between the trimmed V and J ends, which lost 0 bases and 4 bases, there was a span of 25 bases. CDR3 length: 18 residues. CDR1 and CDR2 from the germline V gene are DFQATT and SNEGSKA (reference sequence). Here the CDR3 reads CSARDPLPTTGKGYEQYF. CDR3 sequence (DNA): TGCAGTGCTAGAGATCCCCTCCCTACAACTGGCAAGGGATACGAGCAGTACTTC.

The sample holds many counts of this clonotype. V and J are TRBV7-9 and TRBJ2-2; the D gene is possibly TRBD2 (7 bases). Per the germline V gene, CDR1 is SEHNR and CDR2 is FQNEAQ (reference sequence). V was shortened by 6 bases and J by 0 bases, with 11 bases between the two germline ends. The CDR3 sequence is 15 residues long. The CDR3 loop reads CASRLGGPNTGELFF. CDR3 DNA sequence: TGTGCCAGCAGGCTGGGGGGGCCGAACACCGGGGAGCTGTTTTTT.

V usage is TRBV10-3 and J usage is TRBJ2-2, with TRBD2 as a possible D gene (5 bases). V lost 6 bases to trimming and J lost 4 bases, with 9 bases between them. Germline V CDR1 and CDR2: ENHRY, SYGVKD. The CDR3 runs to 13 residues. The CDR3 spells CAIREASTGELFF. CDR3 coding DNA: TGTGCCATCAGGGAGGCCAGCACCGGGGAGCTGTTTTTT.

A remark on this clonotype: A clone one base away is much larger, so this may be a read error. The chain couples TRBV20-1 to TRBJ2-3; 7 bases are a match to TRBD1. Germline trimming cut 4 bases from V and 2 bases from J; bases unmatched to any gene: 9. This CDR3 has 15 residues. The germline CDR1 and CDR2 sequences are DFQATT and SNEGSKA (reference sequence). For the CDR3, the DNA is TGCAGTGCTACTAGAGGGACAGAGTTCACAGATACGCAGTATTTT. The encoded protein is CSATRGTEFTDTQYF.

This clonotype was observed a handful of times. This chain links TRBV5-1 with TRBJ2-1, with a tentative D call TRBD1 (5 bases). Germline values: CDR1 SGHRS, CDR2 YFSETQ. The CDR3 totals 15 residues. The V end lost 0 bases, the J end lost 3 bases, and 10 bases lay between the germline ends. The CDR3: CASSLARGSYNEQFF. CDR3 DNA: TGCGCCAGCAGCTTGGCAAGGGGAAGCTACAATGAGCAGTTCTTC. The full variable domain, completed using reference TRBV5-1 and TRBJ2-1, is KAGVTQTPRYLIKTRGQQVTLSCSPISGHRSVSWYQQTPGQGLQFLFEYFSETQRNKGNFPGRFSGRQFSNSRSEMNVSTLELGDSALYLCASSLARGSYNEQFFGPGTRLTVL.

This clonotype was found many times. The chain couples TRBV11-2 to TRBJ2-7, with D possibly being TRBD1 or TRBD2 (5 bases each). The CDR3 has 13 residues. CDR1 and CDR2 from the germline V gene are SGHAT and FQNNGV. The V end lost 3 bases, the J end lost 4 bases, and 10 bases lay between the germline ends. The chain's CDR3 is CASSFTEGYEQYV. The CDR3 coding sequence is TGTGCCAGCAGCTTCACCGAGGGGTACGAGCAGTACGTC.

This clonotype has more than one count but fewer than ten. The V call is TRBV7-3, the J call TRBJ2-3, with TRBD1 matching over 8 bases. Germline V gene sequence: CDR1 SGHTA, CDR2 FQGTGA. CDR3 length equals 18 residues. Trimming at V came to 5 bases and at J to 2 bases, leaving 15 bases not matched to a gene. CDR3 DNA: TGTGCCAGCAGCCAAAGTCACGACAGGGGTAGGACCACAGATACGCAGTATTTT. Protein sequence: CASSQSHDRGRTTDTQYF.